This record covers a single T cell receptor (beta chain). With the read ending 3 residues before the CDR3 end, the germline J gene is used to fill in that end. These data are taken from a study of T cells in women clearing cervical HPV infection. Here immunoSEQ multiplex PCR was the method, and the copy in TCRdb shows in-frame clones only, minus some. This sample's table reports more than 20,000 clones. Per germline, CDR1 SNHLY and CDR2 FYNNEI. With 5 bases removed from V and 0 bases from J, the gap between germline ends came to 11 bases. The CDR3 is 15 residues long. This rearrangement joins TRBV2 to TRBJ1-5; weak D call: TRBD1 (6 bases). The receptor was isolated from a woman aged 18-70 years with a cervical HPV16 infection that either progressed to CIN3+ or cleared (not recorded which). Sequencing was done on a sample of blood buffy coat. The CDR3 DNA, read in part, is TGTGCCAGCAGTCAAGACAGGAGTAGCAATCAGCCC. Amino acid sequence: CASSQDRSSNQP. The CDR3 in its entirety is CASSQDRSSNQPQHF.